The clone carrying this TCR beta chain was found many times. Its antigen is still unknown. This sample was included in a study of T cell repertoires in cytomegalovirus infection. The CDR3 is made up of 17 amino acids. Germline lookup yields CDR1 SGHTA and CDR2 FQGNSA. Trimming took 8 bases from V and 0 from J, leaving 21 bases between them. In TCRdb, the reads were re-called with MiXCR into one record per CDR3 protein. The data show roughly 340,000 distinct CDR3 sequences, approximately 32% seen once. This clonotype was obtained from a human donor in good health (CMV status not recorded). Some clones in this sample may be carry-over from other donors' samples. The input for sequencing was cultured PBMCs, taken from culture after CMV antigen stimulation. This chain connects TRBV7-2 to TRBJ2-3; TRBD2 is a possible D gene (5 bases). The CDR3 loop is CASASGAGSPSTDTQYF. In DNA form, the CDR3 reads TGTGCCAGCGCATCTGGCGCGGGTTCGCCGAGCACAGATACGCAGTATTTT.